The 27 T cell receptor beta chains below come from one sample, sequenced in a study of shared clonotypes between healthy human individuals (dated by TCRdb to the early 2020s). To prepare the library, the immunoSEQ multiplex PCR assay was applied. TCRdb carries this immuneACCESS record with in-frame sequences only. Its versions omit some clonotypes, under half of them owing to an unresolved V gene in the studies checked, with the rest unexplained. The sample has just over 2,000,000 clones on record, 90% to 95% of them singletons. The ten largest clones add up to roughly 0.13% of the sample. Source material: naive CD4+ T cells sorted from blood. Read against the paper, the sample's cell subset or site label means: CD45RA+ positively selected. The origin of the receptors is a man between 18 and 35 years old in good health.

The sample holds one count of this clone. One end of the junction fails to match germline, which may point to a read error. Other DNA variants within this sample encode the same CDR3. J is TRBJ1-3 and V is TRBV7-7, with D perhaps TRBD1 (6 bases). The germline gives CDR1 SSHAT, CDR2 FNYEAQ (reference sequence). The CDR3 length is 14 residues. This chain's CDR3 is CASSDSHSGNTIYF. The CDR3 bases are TGTGCTAGCTCGGACAGCCACTCTGGGAACACCATATATTTT.

The chain combines TRBV6-6 with TRBJ2-3; 8 nucleotides align to TRBD2. V was clipped by 6 bases and J by 1 base; unmatched bases: 6. This CDR3 comprises 15 residues. Germline CDR1 reads MNHNY; CDR2 reads SVGAGI (reference sequence). The CDR3 region is CASSLGGVGTDTQYF. The CDR3 DNA reads as TGTGCCAGCAGCCTCGGGGGGGTTGGCACAGATACGCAGTATTTT.

The V and J genes are TRBV29-1 and TRBJ2-7, with D perhaps TRBD1 (6 bases). V was cut by 6 bases and J by 0 bases, with 15 bases left in between. This CDR3 has 14 amino acids. Germline CDR1 is SQVTM and CDR2 is ANQGSEA. The CDR3 bases are TGCAGCGTCGCGCCCGGGACACACTCCTACGAGCAGTACTTC. Translating gives CSVAPGTHSYEQYF.

On this clone itself: This may come from a read error, since a much larger clone is one base off. The rearrangement links TRBV10-3 to TRBJ1-5; D unresolved. The CDR3 runs 14 residues. Germline-derived CDR1 and CDR2 are ENHRY and SYGVKD. The CDR3 loop is CAIGESALNQPQHF. For the CDR3, the DNA is TGTGCCATCGGTGAGTCGGCCCTCAATCAGCCCCAGCATTTT.

This rearrangement joins TRBV21-1 to TRBJ2-1; the D call in the table, TRBD2, was not verified against the DNA. TRBV21-1 is classified as a pseudogene. This CDR3 contains 16 residues. CDR3 in DNA: TGTGCCAGCAGCAAAGCGCGCGGGGGTCCATACAATGAGCAGTTCTTC. The encoded protein is CASSKARGGPYNEQFF.

As to this clone: At one boundary the junction diverges from the germline segment, which might be a read error. The rearrangement links TRBV7-2 to TRBJ2-7; 11 nucleotides align to TRBD2. Germline CDR1 reads SGHTA; CDR2 reads FQGNSA. This CDR3 is built from 14 residues. The CDR3 sequence: CASSSTPTSGAVEF. The CDR3 DNA sequence: TGTGCCAGCAGCTCCACTCCGACTAGCGGGGCTGTAGAGTTC.

The V call is TRBV7-9, the J call TRBJ2-2, with D possibly matching TRBD2 (6 bases). V lost 6 bases, J lost 1 base, and 15 bases lay in between. The germline V gene encodes CDR1 SEHNR and CDR2 FQNEAQ (reference sequence). The CDR3 consists of 16 residues. DNA for the CDR3: TGTGCCAGCAGTATGTCCGGGACTGGGAACACCGGGGAGCTGTTTTTT. It specifies CASSMSGTGNTGELFF.

This chain links TRBV6-5 with TRBJ2-3; no firm D call. Trimming stripped 8 bases from V and 2 bases from J, with 11 bases between. Looked up from germline, CDR1 is MNHEY and CDR2 is SVGAGI. This CDR3 is 13 amino acids long. The CDR3, as DNA: TGTGCCAGCTCGCTCGCATACACAGATACGCAGTATTTT. Translating it yields CASSLAYTDTQYF.

The chain has TRBV6-1 and TRBJ1-5, with 8 positions matching TRBD1. The CDR3 extends over 16 amino acids. Losses at the gene ends were 2 bases for V and 2 bases for J; bases not matched to a gene: 5. Germline CDR1 MNHNS, CDR2 SASEGT. The CDR3 reads CASSEHGQGGNQPQHF. The CDR3 DNA follows: TGTGCCAGCAGTGAACACGGACAGGGCGGCAATCAGCCCCAGCATTTT.

This clone was seen only once. A much more abundant neighbour one base away suggests this may be a read error. V usage is TRBV28 and J usage is TRBJ1-5; 7 positions agree with TRBD1. The CDR3 runs to 14 residues. Germline trimming cut 4 bases from V and 2 bases from J; bases unmatched to any gene: 2. CDR1 and CDR2 (germline): MDHEN, SYDVKM. The DNA for the CDR3 is TGTGCCAGCAGTTCCGGACAGGGCAATCAGCCCCAGCATTTT. Protein: CASSSGQGNQPQHF.

The chain recombines TRBV10-3 with TRBJ2-2; 7 bases are shared with TRBD1. There are 16 residues in the CDR3. Germline trimming cut 0 bases from V and 6 bases from J; bases unmatched to any gene: 7. Germline V gene sequence: CDR1 ENHRY, CDR2 SYGVKD. Written as DNA, the CDR3 is TGTGCCATCAGTGAGTCCCGGCGGCAGGGGGCCGGGGAGCTGTTTTTT. It yields the protein CAISESRRQGAGELFF.

This chain links TRBV27 with TRBJ1-5, with D possibly matching TRBD1 (5 bases). CDR1 is MNHEY, CDR2 SMNVEV, per germline (reference sequence). CDR3 size: 14 residues. V gave up 4 bases and J gave up 5 bases, with 12 bases separating them. CDR3 sequence reads: CASSSDTDHQPQHF. CDR3 coding DNA: TGTGCCAGCAGTTCGGACACCGATCATCAGCCCCAGCATTTT.

The V gene is TRBV20-1, the J gene TRBJ1-2; D call uncertain. CDR1 DFQATT and CDR2 SNEGSKA come from the germline V gene (reference sequence). The CDR3 length is 10 residues. Trimming removed 6 bases at V and 3 bases at J, with 5 bases between. In DNA, the CDR3 is TGCAGTGCCCCGCACTATGGCTACACCTTC. Translating it yields CSAPHYGYTF.

In regard to this clone: This CDR3 is also generated by other DNA sequences in the sample. V gene TRBV7-9 combines with J gene TRBJ2-1; TRBD2 matches at 10 bases. Germline V CDR1 and CDR2: SEHNR, FQNEAQ (reference sequence). V lost 5 bases and J lost 0; bases outside the gene matches: 1. The CDR3 length is 15 residues. CDR3 sequence reads: CASSPSGSSYNEQFF. The CDR3 region has the DNA TGTGCCAGCAGCCCTAGCGGGAGCTCCTACAATGAGCAGTTCTTC.

This chain joins TRBV30 and TRBJ2-7; 10 positions agree with TRBD2. Germline V gives CDR1 GTSNPN, CDR2 SVGIG (reference sequence). CDR3 length equals 14 residues. V shed 3 bases, J shed 3 bases, and the junction held 5 bases outside the gene matches. The CDR3 nucleotides are TGTGCCTGGAGCCGTAGCGGGGGGAGCTACGAGCAGTACTTC. The encoded protein is CAWSRSGGSYEQYF.

The chain is built from TRBV30 and TRBJ1-2, with D unclear. Germline V gene lookup returns CDR1 GTSNPN and CDR2 SVGIG (reference sequence). The CDR3 extends over 12 amino acids. Deletions cut 2 bases from V and 6 bases from J, with 10 bases between. In DNA form, the CDR3 reads TGTGCCTGGAGTCCTAGCGGCGATGGCTACACCTTC. Translating gives CAWSPSGDGYTF. Together with reference TRBV30 and TRBJ1-2, the CDR3 gives the full variable domain: SQTIHQWPATLVQPVGSPLSLECTVEGTSNPNLYWYRQAAGRGLQLLFYSVGIGQISSEVPQNLSASRPQDRQFILSSKKLLLSDSGFYLCAWSPSGDGYTFGSGTRLTVV.

This clone turned up a few times. V usage is TRBV30 and J usage is TRBJ1-2; 7 bases agree with TRBD1. Looked up from germline, CDR1 is GTSNPN and CDR2 is SVGIG (reference sequence). CDR3 length: 15 amino acids. V gave up 0 bases and J gave up 7 bases; unmatched junction bases: 11. For the CDR3, the DNA is TGTGCCTGGAGTGTAAGAGGGTGGGGACAGCCTGGCTACACCTTC. Its translation is CAWSVRGWGQPGYTF.

The J gene is TRBJ2-2, the V gene TRBV5-1; TRBD1 matches at 10 bases. The germline V gene has CDR1 SGHRS and CDR2 YFSETQ. The trim removed 3 bases at V and 4 bases at J, leaving 3 bases unmatched. The CDR3 runs 15 residues. CDR3 nucleotide sequence: TGCGCCAGCAGCTGGGACAGGGGAGGCACCGGGGAGCTGTTTTTT. It encodes CASSWDRGGTGELFF.

Of note for this clone: This same CDR3 is encoded by further DNA sequences in the sample. The DNA of the CDR3 is TGCGCCAGCAGCTCGACAGGGACTGGGGCCAACGTCCTGACTTTC. Residues: CASSSTGTGANVLTF. This rearrangement joins TRBV5-1 to TRBJ2-6; TRBD1 agrees at 7 bases. The CDR3 totals 15 residues. The germline V gene has CDR1 SGHRS and CDR2 YFSETQ. V lost 3 bases to trimming and J lost 2 bases; unmatched junction nucleotides: 2.

V usage is TRBV4-2 and J usage is TRBJ1-1; D call uncertain. The germline V and J ends were trimmed by 1 base and 10 bases, with 19 bases remaining between them. Germline V CDR1 and CDR2: LGHNA, YNFKEQ. The CDR3 has 15 residues. This CDR3 is CASSQAGSDFLVAFF. The CDR3 DNA reads as TGTGCCAGCAGCCAAGCTGGGTCGGACTTTTTGGTAGCTTTCTTT.

This clone was detected only once. The chain recombines TRBV6-1 with TRBJ2-3; 10 bases map to TRBD2. The CDR3 spans 14 residues. Per germline, CDR1 MNHNS and CDR2 SASEGT. After removal of 6 bases from V and 1 base from J, the junction contained 1 base not matched to a gene. The CDR3 region is CASRLAGRTDTQYF. The CDR3 DNA follows: TGTGCCAGCAGACTAGCGGGACGCACAGATACGCAGTATTTT.

V gene TRBV4-3 combines with J gene TRBJ2-5, with 7 bases lining up with TRBD1. V trimming: 3 bases; J trimming: 4 bases; junction bases outside the gene matches: 2. Germline CDR1 reads LGHNA; CDR2 reads YSLEER. The CDR3 runs to 13 residues. The CDR3 region has the DNA TGCGCCAGCAGCCACACAGGGGTAGAGACCCAGTACTTC. Amino acid sequence: CASSHTGVETQYF.

CDR3 sequence (DNA): TGTGCCAGCAGTCAGGACAGGGGGGAATATGGCTACACCTTC. As protein: CASSQDRGEYGYTF. The chain has TRBV2 and TRBJ1-2; 10 bases are a match to TRBD1. The CDR3 spans 14 residues. Trimming cost V 5 bases and J 5 bases; bases outside gene matches: 5. Germline V lookup: CDR1 SNHLY, CDR2 FYNNEI.

The rearrangement joins TRBV7-3 to TRBJ2-1; TRBD2 matches 7 bases. With 5 bases clipped from V and 10 bases from J, the junction kept 11 bases outside the gene matches. CDR1 SGHTA and CDR2 FQGTGA come from the germline V gene. This CDR3 spans 14 amino acids. CDR3 DNA: TGTGCCAGCAGCAATCCGGGACTATTGGTCGAGCAGTTCTTC. Protein sequence: CASSNPGLLVEQFF.

The rearrangement links TRBV2 to TRBJ2-1; TRBD2 might be the D (6 bases). The germline V gene has CDR1 SNHLY and CDR2 FYNNEI. The CDR3 loop spans 17 amino acids. Trimming removed 7 bases from V and 0 bases from J, with 19 bases in between. In DNA form, the CDR3 reads TGTGCCAGCACCGAAGTTAGCGGACCCACCTCCTACAATGAGCAGTTCTTC. Residues: CASTEVSGPTSYNEQFF.

This clone has only a few counts. The chain carries TRBV4-1 and TRBJ2-5, with 8 bases matching TRBD1. V gave up 6 bases and J gave up 9 bases; unmatched junction bases: 12. The CDR3 length is 14 residues. Germline-derived CDR1 and CDR2 are MGHRA and YSYEKL. The CDR3 sequence is CASRQTGRGQAQYF. Here the CDR3 DNA reads TGCGCCAGCAGGCAAACCGGACGGGGACAGGCCCAGTACTTC.

The rearrangement uses TRBV10-2 and TRBJ2-5; possibly TRBD1 for D (5 bases). CDR3 length: 14 residues. Germline CDR1 reads WSHSY; CDR2 reads SAAADI. The ends were cut back, 6 bases at V and 1 base at J, with 12 bases in the middle. The CDR3 is CASSPGWGQETQYF. The CDR3 DNA follows: TGCGCCAGCAGCCCAGGGTGGGGCCAAGAGACCCAGTACTTC.